What follows are 4 T cell receptor beta chains derived from one specimen sequenced in a study of identical twins (dated by TCRdb to about 2016). Libraries were constructed by 5' RACE. The listed sequencing device is Illumina HiSeq 2000. The public reads were reprocessed in TCRdb via fastp at Q25 and MiXCR, keeping in-frame beta chains. CDR3 protein sequences are deduplicated, and each keeps its most common genes and DNA. The sample table lists a few hundred thousand distinct CDR3 sequences, roughly 10% of them with a count of one. Under 9.5% of the sample comes from the top ten. Sample: naive T cells sorted from blood. The label giving this sample's cell subset or site can be read as: cells isolated with a human naive T-cell isolation kit. These receptors originate from a woman aged 45-65 years in good health.

This clonotype was picked up many times. V and J are TRBV24-1 and TRBJ2-1; D is possibly TRBD2 (5 bases). Trimming pared 0 bases from V and 8 bases from J, leaving 10 bases between. This CDR3 has 14 amino acids. Per germline, CDR1 KGHDR and CDR2 SFDVKD. Written as DNA, the CDR3 is TGTGCCACCAGTGATTTGCGTGAGGGTTATGAGCAGTTCTTC. Protein product: CATSDLREGYEQFF.

The rearrangement uses TRBV7-2 and TRBJ2-1; D unresolved. V was clipped by 5 bases and J by 6 bases, with 8 bases between them. The CDR3 covers 12 residues. The germline gives CDR1 SGHTA, CDR2 FQGNSA. Here the CDR3 reads CASSPVRNEQFF. In DNA form, the CDR3 reads TGTGCCAGCAGCCCGGTCCGCAATGAGCAGTTCTTC.

This chain connects TRBV10-2 to TRBJ1-5; D may be TRBD1 (5 bases). Germline V CDR1 and CDR2: WSHSY, SAAADI. Trimming removed 7 bases from V and 6 bases from J, with 19 bases in between. The CDR3 has 15 amino acids. The CDR3 is CASNPGVSSGQPQHF. CDR3 DNA: TGCGCCAGCAATCCGGGGGTATCTTCGGGTCAGCCCCAGCATTTT.

This clonotype has a handful of counts. The rearrangement links TRBV27 to TRBJ2-3; no definite D call. V lost 4 bases and J 14 bases, leaving 16 bases between the germline ends. This CDR3 is 12 amino acids long. The germline V gene has CDR1 MNHEY and CDR2 SMNVEV (reference sequence). The CDR3 protein is CASSSDPGVAYF. DNA for the CDR3: TGTGCCAGCAGTTCCGATCCCGGAGTCGCGTATTTT.